This T cell receptor beta chain was profiled in a study of technical replicates of blood from a few donors. The protocol was immunoSEQ multiplex PCR, while the TCRdb copy is restricted to in-frame clones and leaves out a portion. The repertoire includes 65,000 to 85,000 clones, around 92% of them detected once, and 0.37% sits in the top ten. With 0 bases removed from V and 2 bases from J, the gap between germline ends came to 14 bases. CDR1 is GTSNPN, CDR2 SVGIG, per germline (reference sequence). The CDR3 runs to 15 residues. The sequenced sample consisted of T cells isolated from PBMCs. The gene calls are TRBV30 and TRBJ2-7; D might be TRBD2 (6 bases). The receptor's source is a human donor in good health. CDR3 region: CAWSVGLASAYEQYF. CDR3 coding DNA: TGTGCCTGGAGTGTAGGCCTAGCGTCCGCCTACGAGCAGTACTTC.